Listed here are 15 T cell receptor beta chains from one sample, sequenced in a study of cytomegalovirus exposure and HLA in healthy donors. Produced via immunoSEQ multiplex PCR; TCRdb's table is partial and in-frame only. The sample consists of 82,000 or so clones, roughly 93% of them appearing once. The source material was PBMCs. The receptor source for this set is a man aged 18 to 29 in good health and CMV-seronegative.

The gene calls are TRBV6-4 and TRBJ2-6; D may be TRBD1 (6 bases). Trimming stripped 3 bases from V and 0 bases from J, with 9 bases between. The CDR3 contains 16 residues. Germline V gene lookup returns CDR1 MRHNA and CDR2 SNTAGT. DNA for the CDR3: TGTGCCAGCAGTGAGGGACAAAGCTCTGGGGCCAACGTCCTGACTTTC. Its translation: CASSEGQSSGANVLTF.

This chain connects TRBV27 to TRBJ2-1; 7 bases match TRBD1. V lost 5 bases to trimming and J lost 4 bases; unmatched junction nucleotides: 8. CDR1 MNHEY and CDR2 SMNVEV come from the germline V gene (reference sequence). The CDR3 runs to 15 residues. The CDR3 protein is CASSTWDSQYNEQFF. The DNA for the CDR3 is TGTGCCAGCAGTACTTGGGACAGTCAATACAATGAGCAGTTCTTC.

The chain uses TRBV5-6 and TRBJ1-2, with 7 nucleotides matching TRBD1. J gave up 8 bases and V 7 bases, and 8 bases lay outside the gene matches. This CDR3 contains 12 residues. In germline, CDR1 is SGHDT, CDR2 YYEEEE. The CDR3 sequence is CASEEGASGYTF. The CDR3 DNA reads TGTGCCAGCGAGGAGGGGGCGAGCGGCTACACCTTC.

The chain combines TRBV27 with TRBJ2-7, with 14 bases identical to TRBD2. CDR3 length: 14 amino acids. Germline CDR1 reads MNHEY; CDR2 reads SMNVEV (reference sequence). The V and J ends lost 6 bases and 2 bases, in that order; junction bases with no gene match: 0. CDR3 coding DNA: TGTGCCAGCAGGGGACTAGCGGGAGCCTACGAGCAGTACTTC. Its protein is CASRGLAGAYEQYF.

The chain has TRBV27 and TRBJ2-7, with D maybe TRBD2 (6 bases). The V and J ends lost 3 bases and 5 bases respectively, with 11 bases between them. The CDR3 covers 13 residues. Germline V CDR1 and CDR2: MNHEY, SMNVEV (reference sequence). CDR3 loop: CASSFTGANEQYF. CDR3 DNA: TGTGCCAGCAGTTTCACGGGAGCTAACGAGCAGTACTTC.

The rearrangement links TRBV5-4 to TRBJ1-1; D is undetermined. The CDR3 contains 14 residues. CDR1 SGHNT and CDR2 YYREEE come from the germline V gene (reference sequence). V lost 0 bases and J 4 bases, leaving 10 bases between the germline ends. CDR3 sequence (DNA): TGTGCCAGCAGCTTGGAGAGGGAGGGCACTGAAGCTTTCTTT. Encoded protein: CASSLEREGTEAFF.

The CDR3 is CAISPGTGVETQYF. The CDR3 coding sequence is TGTGCCATCAGCCCGGGGACAGGGGTTGAGACCCAGTACTTC. The chain recombines TRBV10-3 with TRBJ2-5, with 10 bases fitting TRBD1. The junction had 6 bases not matched to a gene; V was cut back by 6 bases and J by 5 bases. The CDR3 extends over 14 amino acids. The germline V gene encodes CDR1 ENHRY and CDR2 SYGVKD.

The chain combines TRBV6-1 with TRBJ1-1, with 8 bases that match TRBD1. This CDR3 has 15 residues. CDR1 and CDR2 (germline): MNHNS, SASEGT. Trimming cost V 6 bases and J 4 bases; bases outside gene matches: 10. CDR3 DNA: TGTGCCAGCAGCCAAAATACAGGGGGGATCACTGAAGCTTTCTTT. As protein: CASSQNTGGITEAFF.

The genes are TRBV7-2 and TRBJ2-1, with 9 bases matching TRBD2. Looked up from germline, CDR1 is SGHTA and CDR2 is FQGNSA. V was clipped by 1 base and J by 7 bases; unmatched bases: 2. The CDR3 extends over 14 amino acids. The CDR3 sequence: CASSLGLAGNEQFF. CDR3 DNA sequence: TGTGCCAGCAGCTTAGGTCTAGCGGGAAATGAGCAGTTCTTC.

This sequence joins TRBV30 and TRBJ1-3, with D perhaps matching TRBD1 (6 bases). The CDR3 is 15 residues long. Per the germline V gene, CDR1 is GTSNPN and CDR2 is SVGIG (reference sequence). The V end was cut by 2 bases, the J end by 2 bases, with 13 bases between. The DNA for the CDR3 is TGTGCCTGGAGTATAGTCAGGGGAGCTGGAAACACCATATATTTT. It encodes CAWSIVRGAGNTIYF.

J is TRBJ1-2 and V is TRBV5-4; D not resolved. Germline CDR1 SGHNT, CDR2 YYREEE (reference sequence). Trimming left V 4 bases short and J 7 bases short, with 23 bases between. The CDR3 extends over 16 amino acids. DNA of the CDR3: TGTGCCAGCAGCCCGGTGCACGGAACACAAGAGGGTGGCTACACCTTC. This translates into CASSPVHGTQEGGYTF.

J is TRBJ2-1 and V is TRBV7-9, with 7 bases fitting TRBD2. Per the germline V gene, CDR1 is SEHNR and CDR2 is FQNEAQ (reference sequence). V trimming: 3 bases; J trimming: 9 bases; junction bases outside the gene matches: 5. There are 13 residues in the CDR3. The CDR3 DNA sequence: TGTGCCAGCAGCTTGCGGGAGCAGGGTGAGCAGTTCTTC. Protein: CASSLREQGEQFF.

This chain connects TRBV19 to TRBJ1-2; possible D gene TRBD1, 5 bases. The germline V gene has CDR1 LNHDA and CDR2 SQIVND (reference sequence). The V and J ends lost 7 bases and 2 bases respectively, with 14 bases between them. This CDR3 region has 14 residues. The CDR3 protein is CASKGAGKNYGYTF. The CDR3 nucleotides read TGTGCCAGTAAAGGAGCAGGGAAAAACTATGGCTACACCTTC.

The genes are TRBV11-2 and TRBJ1-6; D not certain. This CDR3 has 11 amino acids. Trimming cost V 6 bases and J 7 bases, with 4 bases left between them. Germline V gene lookup returns CDR1 SGHAT and CDR2 FQNNGV. This chain's CDR3 is CASSLNSPLHF. The CDR3 DNA reads TGTGCCAGCAGTCTGAATTCACCCCTCCACTTT.

The V and J genes are TRBV5-1 and TRBJ2-3; D is possibly TRBD1 (5 bases). The CDR3 length is 16 residues. Per germline, CDR1 SGHRS and CDR2 YFSETQ. Trimming removed 2 bases at V and 2 bases at J, with 15 bases between. CDR3 DNA: TGCGCCAGCAGCTTATGGGGCCAAGGCGACACAGATACGCAGTATTTT. Its translation is CASSLWGQGDTDTQYF.